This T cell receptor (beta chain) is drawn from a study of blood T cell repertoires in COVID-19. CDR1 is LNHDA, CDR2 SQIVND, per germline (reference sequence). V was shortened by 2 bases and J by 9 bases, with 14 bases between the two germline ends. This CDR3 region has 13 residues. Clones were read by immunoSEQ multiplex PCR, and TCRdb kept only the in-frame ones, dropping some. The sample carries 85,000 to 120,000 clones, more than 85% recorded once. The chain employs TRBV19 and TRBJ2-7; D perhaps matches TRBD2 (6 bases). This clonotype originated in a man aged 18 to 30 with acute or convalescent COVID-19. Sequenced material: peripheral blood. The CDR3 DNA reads TGTGCCAGTAGTATATCGGGCGGGGACGGGCAGTACTTC. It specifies CASSISGGDGQYF.